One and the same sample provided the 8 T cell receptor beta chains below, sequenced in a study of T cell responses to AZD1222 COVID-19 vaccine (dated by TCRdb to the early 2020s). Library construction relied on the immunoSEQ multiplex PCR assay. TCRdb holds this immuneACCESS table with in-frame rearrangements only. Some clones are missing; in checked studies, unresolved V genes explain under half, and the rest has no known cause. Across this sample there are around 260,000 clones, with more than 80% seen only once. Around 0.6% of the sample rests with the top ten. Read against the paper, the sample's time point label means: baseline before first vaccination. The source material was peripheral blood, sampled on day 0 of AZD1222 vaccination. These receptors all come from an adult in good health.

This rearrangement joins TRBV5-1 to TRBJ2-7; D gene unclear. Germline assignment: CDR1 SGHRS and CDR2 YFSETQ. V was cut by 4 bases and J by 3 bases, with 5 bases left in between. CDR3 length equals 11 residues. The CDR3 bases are TGCGCCAGCAGCCGAGACTACGAGCAGTACTTC. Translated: CASSRDYEQYF. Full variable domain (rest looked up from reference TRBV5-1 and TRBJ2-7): KAGVTQTPRYLIKTRGQQVTLSCSPISGHRSVSWYQQTPGQGLQFLFEYFSETQRNKGNFPGRFSGRQFSNSRSEMNVSTLELGDSALYLCASSRDYEQYFGPGTRLTVT.

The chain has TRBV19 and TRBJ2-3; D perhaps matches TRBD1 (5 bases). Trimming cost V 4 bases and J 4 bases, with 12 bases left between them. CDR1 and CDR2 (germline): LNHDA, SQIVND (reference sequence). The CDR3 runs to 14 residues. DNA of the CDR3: TGTGCCAGTAGTACCTCGCAGGGCGCAGATACGCAGTATTTT. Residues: CASSTSQGADTQYF.

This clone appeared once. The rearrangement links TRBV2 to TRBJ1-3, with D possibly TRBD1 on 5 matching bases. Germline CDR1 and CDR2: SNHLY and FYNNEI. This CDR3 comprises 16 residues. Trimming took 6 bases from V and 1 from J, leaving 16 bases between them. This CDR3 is CASRRQGVGSGNTIYF. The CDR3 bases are TGTGCCAGCAGAAGGCAGGGAGTCGGGTCTGGAAACACCATATATTTT.

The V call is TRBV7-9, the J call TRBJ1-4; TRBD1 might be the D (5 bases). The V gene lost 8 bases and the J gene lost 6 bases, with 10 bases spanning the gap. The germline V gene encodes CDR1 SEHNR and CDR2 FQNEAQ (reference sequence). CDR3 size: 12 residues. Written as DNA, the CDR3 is TGTGCCAGCGGGGGAGGGGATGAAAAACTGTTTTTT. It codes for CASGGGDEKLFF.

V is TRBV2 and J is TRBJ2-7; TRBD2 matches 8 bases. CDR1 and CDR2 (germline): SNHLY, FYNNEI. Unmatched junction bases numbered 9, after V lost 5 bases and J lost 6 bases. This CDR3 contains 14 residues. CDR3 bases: TGTGCCAGCAGTACCTTAGCGGGGCCTGGCGAGCAGTACTTC. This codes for CASSTLAGPGEQYF.

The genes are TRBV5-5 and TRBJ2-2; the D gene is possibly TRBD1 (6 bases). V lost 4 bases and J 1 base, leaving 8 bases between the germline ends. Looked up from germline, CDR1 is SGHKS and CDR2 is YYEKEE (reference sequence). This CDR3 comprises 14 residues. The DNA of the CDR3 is TGTGCCAGCAGCCCACAGGGGAACACCGGGGAGCTGTTTTTT. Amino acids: CASSPQGNTGELFF.

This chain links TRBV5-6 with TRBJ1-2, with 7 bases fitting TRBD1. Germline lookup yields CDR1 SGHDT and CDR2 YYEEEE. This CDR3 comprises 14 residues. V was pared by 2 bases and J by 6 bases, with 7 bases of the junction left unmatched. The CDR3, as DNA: TGTGCCAGCAGCTTCGACAGGGCCGAAGATGGCTACACCTTC. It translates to CASSFDRAEDGYTF.

CDR3 in amino acids: CASSQVGGGASYGYTF. In nucleotides, the CDR3 is TGTGCCAGCAGCCAAGTTGGGGGGGGCGCAAGCTATGGCTACACCTTC. The genes are TRBV3-1 (or the pseudogene TRBV3-2) and TRBJ1-2, with a weak D call TRBD1 (6 bases). This CDR3 comprises 16 residues. V lost 1 base and J lost 4, with 16 bases in between. The germline CDR1 and CDR2 sequences are LGHDT and YNNKEL (reference sequence).